The text below deals with one T cell receptor beta chain. The target of this receptor is not known. Base qualities were left out, and no much larger clone turns up one base away. This specimen belongs to a study of OX40 agonist ivuxolimab in advanced cancers. For context, the study as a whole: Ivuxolimab, which targeted the costimulatory receptor OX40 (CD134), was an agonistic, fully human IgG2 monoclonal antibody. Intravenous ivuxolimab was administered to patients every 2 weeks at six dose levels: 0.01, 0.1, 0.3, 1.5, 3 and 10 mg/kg. Among the approximately 50 dose-escalation patients, approximately 20 had hepatocellular carcinoma, approximately 15 melanoma, 9 renal cell carcinoma and 9 head and neck cancer. In the dose-escalation cohort, more than 80% of patients were male, and the mean age was 60 years with a range of roughly 23 to 79. Prior anti-PD-1, anti-PD-L1 or anti-CTLA-4 therapy was permitted, and less than 45% of dose-escalation patients had received checkpoint inhibitors. Partial responses were achieved by three dose-escalation patients, of whom one had hepatocellular carcinoma and two had cutaneous melanoma. Peripheral TCRbeta sequencing aimed to test whether ivuxolimab altered TCR sequence diversity and caused clonal T-cell expansion. The paper describes the monotherapy dose-escalation part (N of about 52 patients) of the phase I trial of ivuxolimab.

From its cysteine to its phenylalanine, the CDR3 spans 16 amino acids. The DNA shown is the 48-base CDR3, in frame from base 1. V is pared back by 4 bases and J by 8 bases, with 21 bases lying between the germline termini. In the germline V gene, CDR1 corresponds to MGHRA and CDR2 to YSYEKL. Here is what the overall study found, with its caveats: Clonal expansion of both CD4+ and CD8+ blood T cells was observed from baseline to week 6 at doses 0.1 to 3.0 mg/kg. Low levels of normalized T-cell clonal expansion were also seen in some patients who did not respond. After ivuxolimab, expanded clones were on average more numerous among CD8+ T cells than among CD4+ T cells. The antigen specificity of the peripheral T cells that underwent clonal expansion was not determined. In the 0.1-3.0 mg/kg groups, partial responders had among the lowest normalized peripheral clonal expansion, particularly in CD8+ T cells.

Patients with autoimmune disease history or receiving systemic immunosuppression were excluded from the trial. In every dose cohort, peripheral blood was drawn for TCR sequencing at baseline, cycle 4 day 1, and cycle 7 day 1. Samples came from an open-label, multicenter, first-in-human phase I dose-escalation trial of ivuxolimab. Adults with locally advanced or metastatic melanoma, renal cell carcinoma, hepatocellular carcinoma or head and neck squamous cell carcinoma were enrolled in the trial. CD4+ and CD8+ T cells were sorted separately from peripheral blood before TCR sequencing. Genomic DNA was extracted from sorted cells for sequencing of the TCRbeta CDR3 region. The immunoSEQ Assay was used for sequencing of TCRbeta CDR3 regions. TCRdb took this table from immuneACCESS and kept in-frame rearrangements with V and J called. Such tables lack part of the clones; where checked against another copy, unresolved V genes explain under half of the gap, and the rest is unexplained. Present in this sample are around 80,000 clones, 85% to 90% of which were seen just once. Jointly, the top ten make up around 0.54% of the sample.

The rearranged segments are TRBV4-1 and TRBJ2-1; tentative D gene TRBD2, with 5 bases matching. The source is an adult with an advanced solid tumor such as melanoma, head and neck, liver or kidney cancer. The source was CD4+ or CD8+ T cells sorted from blood, collected in a trial of the OX40 agonist ivuxolimab. The CDR3 protein: CASSPLGRAGRDEQFF. DNA sequence: TGCGCCAGCAGCCCCCTAGGCCGCGCGGGTCGGGATGAGCAGTTCTTC.